The rows below give T cell receptor beta chains drawn from one sample of a study of Graves' ophthalmopathy and Graves' hyperthyroidism. TCRdb processed the multiplex PCR reads anew with MiXCR; each CDR3 protein has one entry. Seen here are fewer than 650,000 distinct CDR3 sequences, about 20% observed once, and the top ten hold more than 5.5%. Sequences were obtained from peripheral blood. These receptors were taken from a woman aged 18 to 35 with stable Graves' hyperthyroidism. Some clones in this sample may be carry-over from other donors' samples. Each CDR3 is given without its conserved first and last residue. Each record gives: V gene, J gene, CDR3 protein.

TRBV6-2/TRBV6-3	TRBJ2-7	ASNPRADNDYEQY
TRBV5-1	TRBJ2-4	ASSLTYLGSSIQY
TRBV2	TRBJ2-5	ATDLRGGPDQETQY
TRBV11-2	TRBJ2-2	ASSVRPVQGQLTGELF
TRBV28	TRBJ2-7	ASSLAGQAEVQY
TRBV24-1	TRBJ2-5	ATSPGQGIETQY
TRBV30	TRBJ1-2	AWSDRTGTVNYGYT
TRBV5-1	TRBJ2-5	ASETGQGQETQY
TRBV6-4	TRBJ2-7	ASRDYRGSILYEQY
TRBV5-1	TRBJ1-1	ASSPGSVNTEAF
TRBV28	TRBJ1-2	ASSLHSGGGYT
TRBV19	TRBJ1-5	ASRMDTSNQPQH
TRBV30	TRBJ1-2	ACLPRDRDGYT
TRBV24-1	TRBJ1-5	ATSAGLYQPQH
TRBV4-1	TRBJ2-5	ASRADGGEETQY
TRBV20-1	TRBJ1-5	SASSSNQPQH
TRBV30	TRBJ2-7	AWMGLSEQY
TRBV7-2	TRBJ2-7	ASSYTGTSYEQY
TRBV4-2	TRBJ2-6	ASSQEIGAGLSGANVLT
TRBV27	TRBJ1-6	ASSLRGRESSYNSPLH
TRBV2	TRBJ1-5	ASSRGAGSNQPQH
TRBV28	TRBJ1-5	ASSLGAGQRNQPQH
TRBV11-2	TRBJ2-7	ASSLTLTSGGYEQY
TRBV11-2	TRBJ1-2	ASSLDWGNHRDGYT
TRBV9	TRBJ2-7	ASSVQGTHRYEQY
TRBV2	TRBJ2-7	ASSNPALRGQY
TRBV15	TRBJ1-2	ATSRGSGNAGSHGYT
TRBV3-1	TRBJ1-1	ASSQTGQPNTEAF
TRBV5-5	TRBJ1-1	ASRQKGQGYTEAF
TRBV7-9	TRBJ1-6	ASSLQMGSPLH
TRBV2	TRBJ2-7	ASSIGLGREQY
TRBV11-3	TRBJ2-2	ASSLNQLGELF
TRBV28	TRBJ1-5	ASRSDGWENNQPQH
TRBV7-8	TRBJ2-2	ASSSLDRGLGGELF
TRBV28	TRBJ1-6	AVSGRESNSPLH
TRBV7-9	TRBJ2-7	ASSLDRGYEQY
TRBV20-1	TRBJ1-2	SASGETDYTYGYT
TRBV12-3/TRBV12-4	TRBJ1-5	ASSVRGQPQH
TRBV20-1	TRBJ2-2	SAKLASVVTGELF
TRBV6-1	TRBJ1-2	ASKITQEGRYGYT
TRBV2	TRBJ2-5	ASLAQPQETQH
TRBV2	TRBJ2-5	ASSEWASGETQY
TRBV12-3/TRBV12-4	TRBJ2-7	ASTGSYEQY